A single sample gave rise to the 24 T cell receptor beta chains below, sequenced in a study of T cells in localized non-small cell lung cancer. TCRdb's table, derived via immunoSEQ multiplex PCR, lists solely in-frame clones and lacks some. The sample comprises approximately 70,000 clones, about nine tenths of which are singletons, and less than 25% rests with the top ten. Specimen: peripheral blood, collected before any cancer treatment. These receptors all stem from a male donor older than 55 with stage III squamous cell lung carcinoma.

CDR3 DNA sequence: TGTGCCAGCAGCCCACCCGGACAGGGGATGGCCGGGGAGCTGTTTTTT. This gives the protein CASSPPGQGMAGELFF. V is TRBV5-4 and J is TRBJ2-2; 9 positions match TRBD1. J lost 6 bases, V lost 4 bases, and 10 bases had no gene match. The germline CDR1 and CDR2 sequences are SGHNT and YYREEE (reference sequence). The CDR3 covers 16 residues.

A single count supports this clone. The CDR3 spells CASSLGRATYEQYF. The CDR3 nucleotides are TGTGCCAGCAGCTTAGGCAGGGCTACCTACGAGCAGTACTTC. The rearrangement links TRBV11-2 to TRBJ2-7, with a possible D match to TRBD1 (5 bases). Germline V gene lookup returns CDR1 SGHAT and CDR2 FQNNGV. This CDR3 has 14 residues. V shed 1 base and J shed 2 bases, with 9 bases lying between them.

The chain joins TRBV11-2 to TRBJ1-1, with D perhaps matching TRBD1 (5 bases). CDR3 length: 15 amino acids. V lost 1 base and J lost 0, with 9 bases in between. The V gene's germline CDR1 is SGHAT and CDR2 FQNNGV. The CDR3 DNA reads TGTGCCAGCAGCTTAGGGTCAGGGCTGAACACTGAAGCTTTCTTT. It encodes CASSLGSGLNTEAFF.

The chain recombines TRBV2 with TRBJ2-2; D possibly corresponds to TRBD2 (5 bases). Trimming pared 0 bases from V and 6 bases from J, leaving 8 bases between. The V gene's germline CDR1 is SNHLY and CDR2 FYNNEI. The CDR3 runs 14 residues. The chain's CDR3 is CASSEARGSGELFF. CDR3 nucleotides: TGTGCCAGCAGTGAAGCGCGAGGGTCCGGGGAGCTGTTTTTT.

The V call is TRBV7-2, the J call TRBJ2-7; D not resolved. Looked up from germline, CDR1 is SGHTA and CDR2 is FQGNSA. The CDR3 loop spans 12 amino acids. V was trimmed by 5 bases and J by 3 bases, leaving 8 bases between them. Here the CDR3 DNA reads TGTGCCAGCAGCCCCGAGCGCTACGAGCAGTACTTC. It specifies CASSPERYEQYF. Filled out from reference TRBV7-2 and TRBJ2-7, the complete variable domain reads GAGVSQSPSNKVTEKGKDVELRCDPISGHTALYWYRQSLGQGLEFLIYFQGNSAPDKSGLPSDRFSAERTGGSVSTLTIQRTQQEDSAVYLCASSPERYEQYFGPGTRLTVT.

The CDR3 DNA reads TGTGCCAGCAGTGAAAACAGGACACCAGGGGAGACCCAGTACTTC. Its translation is CASSENRTPGETQYF. The chain employs TRBV6-1 and TRBJ2-5; D possibly corresponds to TRBD1 (5 bases). Germline lookup yields CDR1 MNHNS and CDR2 SASEGT. V shed 2 bases and J shed 5 bases, with 15 bases lying between them. The CDR3 has 15 amino acids.

The V and J genes are TRBV7-8 and TRBJ2-2; the D gene is possibly TRBD2 (6 bases). V lost 3 bases and J lost 9, with 20 bases in between. CDR1 is SGHVS and CDR2 is FQNEAQ in the germline V gene. The CDR3 covers 16 residues. DNA of the CDR3: TGTGCCAGCAGCTTCAGGGCCGGGAGAAAGCTGTGGGAGCTGTTTTTT. Translating gives CASSFRAGRKLWELFF. Drawing the rest from reference TRBV7-8 and TRBJ2-2, the complete variable domain is GAGVSQSPRYKVAKRGQDVALRCDPISGHVSLFWYQQALGQGPEFLTYFQNEAQLDKSGLPSDRFFAERPEGSVSTLKIQRTQQEDSAVYLCASSFRAGRKLWELFFGEGSRLTVL.

This clone was picked up a small number of times. The chain combines TRBV2 with TRBJ1-1, with D unclear. The CDR3 length is 12 residues. Germline values: CDR1 SNHLY, CDR2 FYNNEI. V was pared by 1 base and J by 8 bases, with 8 bases between. CDR3 in DNA: TGTGCCAGCAGTGAAGGGTGGGAAGAAGCTTTCTTT. It yields the protein CASSEGWEEAFF. The whole variable domain, remainder taken from reference TRBV2 and TRBJ1-1, is EPEVTQTPSHQVTQMGQEVILRCVPISNHLYFYWYRQILGQKVEFLVSFYNNEISEKSEIFDDQFSVERPDGSNFTLKIRSTKLEDSAMYFCASSEGWEEAFFGQGTRLTVV.

This clone turned up a few times. The V call is TRBV4-1, the J call TRBJ1-1, with D perhaps TRBD1 (5 bases). Germline assignment: CDR1 MGHRA and CDR2 YSYEKL. V lost 5 bases to trimming and J lost 4 bases, with 17 bases between them. The CDR3 runs 15 residues. CDR3 sequence (DNA): TGCGCCAGCAGCGCAGAGGGACCCGTCATCACTGAAGCTTTCTTT. Translation: CASSAEGPVITEAFF.

V is TRBV19 and J is TRBJ1-4; a possible D gene is TRBD1 (5 bases). Looked up from germline, CDR1 is LNHDA and CDR2 is SQIVND (reference sequence). V lost 5 bases and J lost 8, with 18 bases in between. The CDR3 covers 15 residues. The CDR3 reads CASSPGQGTKEKLFF. As DNA, the CDR3 is TGTGCCAGTAGTCCAGGACAAGGAACAAAGGAAAAACTGTTTTTT.

A few counts support this clone. The rearrangement uses TRBV19 and TRBJ1-5; tentatively, D is TRBD1 (6 bases). CDR3 length: 12 amino acids. Germline CDR1 reads LNHDA; CDR2 reads SQIVND (reference sequence). V was cut by 9 bases and J by 4 bases, with 10 bases left in between. CDR3 residues: CASGQLNQPQHF. The CDR3 nucleotides are TGTGCCAGCGGACAGCTAAATCAGCCCCAGCATTTT.

The chain has TRBV19 and TRBJ1-5; no definite D call. The CDR3 extends over 13 amino acids. Trimming removed 5 bases from V and 7 bases from J, with 12 bases in between. Germline V gene lookup returns CDR1 LNHDA and CDR2 SQIVND (reference sequence). DNA of the CDR3: TGTGCCAGTAGTCCAGCCTCCGGACAGCCCCAGCATTTT. It translates to CASSPASGQPQHF.

This sequence joins TRBV6-1 and TRBJ2-1, with 10 bases fitting TRBD1. The CDR3 consists of 18 residues. The V and J ends lost 6 bases and 3 bases, in that order; junction bases with no gene match: 14. Germline CDR1 and CDR2: MNHNS and SASEGT. The CDR3 is CASSERTGGTSGYNEQFF. The CDR3 DNA reads as TGTGCCAGCAGCGAAAGGACAGGGGGTACTAGCGGCTACAATGAGCAGTTCTTC.

V usage is TRBV19 and J usage is TRBJ1-5; D gene ambiguous. Germline assignment: CDR1 LNHDA and CDR2 SQIVND (reference sequence). The CDR3 has 12 residues. V shed 11 bases and J shed 3 bases, with 11 bases lying between them. CDR3 in DNA: TGTGCCGCGGGAGAGGACAATCAGCCCCAGCATTTT. This codes for CAAGEDNQPQHF. Combining the CDR3 with reference TRBV19 and TRBJ1-5 gives the whole variable domain DGGITQSPKYLFRKEGQNVTLSCEQNLNHDAMYWYRQDPGQGLRLIYYSQIVNDFQKGDIAEGYSVSREKKESFPLTVTSAQKNPTAFYLCAAGEDNQPQHFGDGTRLSIL.

V is TRBV5-1 and J is TRBJ2-7, with D possibly being TRBD1 or TRBD2 (6 bases each). V was trimmed by 8 bases and J by 4 bases, leaving 16 bases between them. CDR1 and CDR2 (germline): SGHRS, YFSETQ. The CDR3 loop spans 13 amino acids. The CDR3 is CASTLRGGYEQYF. CDR3 DNA: TGCGCCAGTACTCTAAGAGGGGGGTACGAGCAGTACTTC.

The V gene is TRBV6-6, the J gene TRBJ2-1; 10 nucleotides line up with TRBD2. The germline V gene encodes CDR1 MNHNY and CDR2 SVGAGI (reference sequence). Trimming cost V 4 bases and J 5 bases; bases outside gene matches: 5. The CDR3 is 15 amino acids. The CDR3 DNA reads as TGTGCCAGCAGTTCAAGCGGGGGGGCTAACAATGAGCAGTTCTTC. Protein sequence: CASSSSGGANNEQFF.

The rearrangement joins TRBV6-5 to TRBJ1-1; 7 nucleotides align to TRBD1. This CDR3 has 12 residues. Per germline, CDR1 MNHEY and CDR2 SVGAGI. V lost 5 bases and J lost 11; bases outside the gene matches: 8. DNA of the CDR3: TGTGCCAGCAGTAACGACAGGGCCCGGGCTTTCTTT. Protein sequence: CASSNDRARAFF.

By frequency in the sample, this clone is medium-sized. The chain links TRBV2 to TRBJ1-2; possible D gene TRBD1, 6 bases. CDR3 length: 14 residues. Germline V gives CDR1 SNHLY, CDR2 FYNNEI. V dropped 0 bases and J dropped 7 bases, with 12 bases sitting between them. The CDR3 reads CASSEASGTFGYTF. CDR3 nucleotide sequence: TGTGCCAGCAGTGAAGCATCGGGGACATTTGGCTACACCTTC.

A single count supports this clone. The chain combines TRBV6-4 with TRBJ1-2; D possibly corresponds to TRBD1 (5 bases). The V end was cut by 4 bases, the J end by 2 bases, with 14 bases between. CDR3 length: 15 amino acids. CDR1 MRHNA and CDR2 SNTAGT come from the germline V gene. In nucleotides, the CDR3 is TGTGCCAGCAGTGCCAACGAGGCAGGGAACTATGGCTACACCTTC. Protein product: CASSANEAGNYGYTF.

The gene calls are TRBV29-1 and TRBJ2-1, with D perhaps TRBD1 (6 bases). The germline V gene encodes CDR1 SQVTM and CDR2 ANQGSEA. There are 15 residues in the CDR3. V was cut by 7 bases and J by 0 bases, with 16 bases left in between. The CDR3 region is CSAAGVPSSYNEQFF. Here the CDR3 DNA reads TGCAGCGCCGCAGGGGTTCCCAGCTCCTACAATGAGCAGTTCTTC.

The J gene is TRBJ1-5, the V gene TRBV30; D is possibly TRBD1 (5 bases). This CDR3 has 11 amino acids. Trimming pared 5 bases from V and 13 bases from J, leaving 15 bases between. The V gene's germline CDR1 is GTSNPN and CDR2 SVGIG (reference sequence). Here the CDR3 reads CAWGNRDLQHF. CDR3 nucleotides: TGTGCCTGGGGCAACCGGGACCTTCAGCATTTT.

This chain connects TRBV6-6 to TRBJ1-2; D unclear. In germline, CDR1 is MNHNY, CDR2 SVGAGI (reference sequence). This CDR3 is built from 14 residues. Between the trimmed V and J ends, which lost 6 bases and 0 bases, there was a span of 11 bases. CDR3 sequence: CASSGRMTNYGYTF. CDR3 DNA sequence: TGTGCCAGCAGCGGACGGATGACTAACTATGGCTACACCTTC.

The chain has TRBV2 and TRBJ1-2, with D uncertain. The CDR3 consists of 15 residues. Germline V gene sequence: CDR1 SNHLY, CDR2 FYNNEI. The V end was cut by 2 bases, the J end by 0 bases, with 10 bases between. The CDR3 region has the DNA TGTGCCAGCAGTGAAACGGCAGCAGCTAACTATGGCTACACCTTC. Amino acid sequence: CASSETAAANYGYTF.

The chain employs TRBV6-4 and TRBJ2-7; 9 bases fit TRBD1. Germline V lookup: CDR1 MRHNA, CDR2 SNTAGT. The trim removed 0 bases at V and 4 bases at J, leaving 10 bases unmatched. The CDR3 covers 17 residues. The CDR3 reads CASSDSSTGGKDYEQYV. In DNA form, the CDR3 reads TGTGCCAGCAGTGACTCGTCGACAGGGGGGAAAGATTACGAGCAGTACGTC.